The 18 T cell receptor beta chains below were found in one sample sequenced in a study of spatial heterogeneity in lung cancer. These receptors' antigens are unknown. TCRdb called the 5' RACE reads again in MiXCR, with one record for every CDR3 protein. Here the sample spans 150 to 200 distinct CDR3 sequences, 25% to 30% being singletons. Time point indicated: sample taken at primary tumor resection. Whole-study results and caveats: Tracking of tumor mutation counts was seen in expanded intratumoral alpha and beta TCR counts.

The source was lung tumor tissue, collected at surgery. These receptors were taken from a male donor with early-stage non-small cell lung cancer.

Concerning this clonotype: The library was built for alpha chains, so this beta chain is an off-target read and its size means little. The chain combines TRBV29-1 with TRBJ2-5; no clear D. V lost 0 bases and J lost 0, with 8 bases in between. The CDR3 consists of 14 residues. Germline V gives CDR1 SQVTM, CDR2 ANQGSEA. The CDR3 DNA sequence: TGCAGCGTTGAAGACCGGGCTTACCAAGAGACCCAGTACTTC. Translation gives CSVEDRAYQETQYF.

Concerning this clonotype: This beta chain turned up in a library designed for alpha chains; as an off-target read, its abundance says little. The V and J genes are TRBV18 and TRBJ2-7, with 8 bases aligning to TRBD1. The V and J ends lost 5 bases and 1 base, in that order; junction bases with no gene match: 4. The CDR3 covers 14 residues. From germline, CDR1 is KGHSH and CDR2 LQKENI. CDR3 region: CASSSTGGSYEQYF. CDR3 nucleotides: TGTGCCAGCTCATCCACAGGGGGTTCCTACGAGCAGTACTTC.

Turning to this clonotype: This beta chain appears as a stray read in a library generated for alpha chains; its size is not informative. The V gene is TRBV11-3, the J gene TRBJ2-4; D is possibly TRBD2 (5 bases). Germline V gene sequence: CDR1 SGHNT, CDR2 YENEEA. The CDR3 extends over 15 amino acids. The ends were cut back, 7 bases at V and 1 base at J, with 14 bases in the middle. The CDR3 DNA reads TGTGCCAGCACCAGTCCCGGGGTTGCCAAAAACATTCAGTACTTC. This translates into CASTSPGVAKNIQYF. Together with reference TRBV11-3 and TRBJ2-4, the CDR3 gives the full variable domain: EAGVVQSPRYKIIEKKQPVAFWCNPISGHNTLYWYLQNLGQGPELLIRYENEEAVDDSQLPKDRFSAERLKGVDSTLKIQPAELGDSAVYLCASTSPGVAKNIQYFGAGTRLSVL.

This clonotype counts as large. This beta chain is a stray sequence in a library constructed for alpha chains; its clone size is not meaningful. CDR3 nucleotides: TGTGCCAGCACAAGAGGGGGACACCTTGAAAAACTGTTTTTT. Protein sequence: CASTRGGHLEKLFF. V is TRBV12-3 or TRBV12-4 and J is TRBJ1-4; tentatively, D is TRBD1 (6 bases). The CDR3 contains 14 residues. Trimming removed 7 bases at V and 7 bases at J, with 16 bases between.

Turning to this clonotype: This beta chain came through as a stray read in a library set up for alpha chains, and its size says little. The chain joins TRBV3-2 to TRBJ2-1; the table's D call, TRBD2, was not checked against the DNA. TRBV3-2 is noted as a pseudogene. The CDR3 has 24 residues. The CDR3 DNA follows: TGTGCCAGCAGCCAAGATCCAGTTCCTCGTCCGTGGATGGCGGGGGGCCCCTCCTACAATGAGCAGTTCTTC. It codes for CASSQDPVPRPWMAGGPSYNEQFF.

This clonotype is labeled large (0.1 to 1%). The library was built for alpha chains, so this beta chain is an off-target read and its size means little. The chain recombines TRBV6-5 with TRBJ2-3; TRBD1 might be the D (5 bases). Germline V gene sequence: CDR1 MNHEY, CDR2 SVGAGI. The V end was cut by 2 bases, the J end by 8 bases, with 11 bases between. This CDR3 is 13 amino acids long. This chain's CDR3 is CASSYDRRGTQYF. DNA for the CDR3: TGTGCCAGCAGTTACGACAGACGAGGTACGCAGTATTTT.

Note on this clonotype: The size of this beta chain means little, since it is a stray read in a library made for alpha chains. The genes are TRBV5-6 and TRBJ2-5; no clear D gene. V dropped 0 bases and J dropped 1 base, with 4 bases sitting between them. The V gene's germline CDR1 is SGHDT and CDR2 YYEEEE. CDR3 length equals 13 residues. CDR3 loop: CASSLVLQETQYF. DNA for the CDR3: TGTGCCAGCAGCTTGGTTCTCCAAGAGACCCAGTACTTC.

Concerning this clonotype: Since it is a stray read in a library aimed at alpha chains, this beta chain has a size that is not meaningful. The genes are TRBV6-2 or TRBV6-3 and TRBJ2-2; D may be TRBD1 or TRBD2 (5 bases each). The CDR3 is 14 amino acids. CDR1 is MNHEY and CDR2 is SVGEGT in the germline V gene. V shed 10 bases and J shed 6 bases, with 18 bases lying between them. CDR3 amino acids: CATRGRRVSGELFF. CDR3 nucleotides: TGTGCCACCCGGGGACGTCGCGTTTCCGGGGAGCTGTTTTTT.

This clonotype ranks as hyperexpanded. This beta chain is an unintended read in a library built for alpha chains; its size means little. The rearrangement joins TRBV7-2 to TRBJ2-7, with 12 positions matching TRBD2. The CDR3 loop spans 14 amino acids. V shed 5 bases, J shed 6 bases, and the junction held 5 bases outside the gene matches. Germline CDR1 reads SGHTA; CDR2 reads FQGNSA. The CDR3 spells CASSPRLAGAEQYF. CDR3 bases: TGTGCCAGCAGCCCAAGACTAGCGGGAGCCGAGCAGTACTTC.

This clonotype was observed a handful of times. Being off target in a library aimed at alpha chains, this beta chain has a size of little meaning. The chain carries TRBV20-1 and TRBJ2-7; the match to TRBD2 covers 13 bases. The CDR3 covers 16 residues. With V trimmed by 0 bases and J by 2 bases, 4 bases remained unmatched. Per germline, CDR1 DFQATT and CDR2 SNEGSKA (reference sequence). The CDR3 bases are TGCAGTGCTAGAGATCAACTAGCGGGAGGGCCCTACGAGCAGTACTTC. Amino acid sequence: CSARDQLAGGPYEQYF.

By share, this clonotype counts as hyperexpanded (1% or more). This beta chain is an unintended read in a library built for alpha chains; its size means little. V gene TRBV7-3 combines with J gene TRBJ2-1, with TRBD2 matching over 7 bases. This CDR3 is built from 14 residues. Germline V lookup: CDR1 SGHTA, CDR2 FQGTGA. The V segment lost 1 base and the J segment 6 bases; nucleotides outside the gene matches: 3. The CDR3 loop is CASSLIGGGNEQFF. CDR3 nucleotides: TGTGCCAGCAGCTTAATCGGCGGGGGCAATGAGCAGTTCTTC.

With regard to this clonotype: The size of this beta chain means little, since it is a stray read in a library made for alpha chains. This sequence joins TRBV2 and TRBJ2-1; 9 bases align to TRBD1. The germline V gene has CDR1 SNHLY and CDR2 FYNNEI. Trimming cost V 1 base and J 15 bases; bases outside gene matches: 4. The CDR3 has 12 residues. The CDR3 nucleotides are TGTGCCAGCAGTGAAGGGGACAGGGTCAGGTTCTTC. It codes for CASSEGDRVRFF.

This clonotype has only a few counts. A library made for alpha chains picked up this beta chain off target, so its size means little. CDR3 sequence (DNA): TGTGCCAGCAGCGTATATGACGGGGAGCTGTTTTTT. It encodes CASSVYDGELFF. The gene calls are TRBV9 and TRBJ2-2; no firm D call. With 1 base removed from V and 7 bases from J, the gap between germline ends came to 5 bases. The CDR3 is 12 amino acids. In germline, CDR1 is SGDLS, CDR2 YYNGEE.

With respect to this clonotype: As an off-target read in a library built for alpha chains, this beta chain has a frequency of little significance. This chain connects TRBV18 to TRBJ2-3, with D unclear. Trimming took 3 bases from V and 0 from J, leaving 7 bases between them. This CDR3 region has 14 residues. Germline CDR1 KGHSH, CDR2 LQKENI. CDR3 sequence reads: CASSPRSSTDTQYF. Written as DNA, the CDR3 is TGTGCCAGCTCACCCCGGAGTAGCACAGATACGCAGTATTTT.

Within the sample, this clonotype is hyperexpanded. As an off-target read in a library built for alpha chains, this beta chain has a frequency of little significance. The gene calls are TRBV7-9 and TRBJ1-1; no clear D. Trimming shortened V by 3 bases and J by 4 bases, and 6 bases separated the two germline ends. CDR1 SEHNR and CDR2 FQNEAQ come from the germline V gene (reference sequence). The CDR3 sequence is 12 residues long. The CDR3 DNA reads as TGTGCCAGCAGCTTTCGCGTCACTGAAGCTTTCTTT. As protein: CASSFRVTEAFF.

This clonotype is hyperexpanded within its sample. The library was prepared for alpha chains; this beta chain is a stray read, so its frequency means little. The chain carries TRBV13 and TRBJ2-5; D remains ambiguous. V dropped 2 bases and J dropped 5 bases, with 9 bases sitting between them. Germline values: CDR1 PRHDT, CDR2 FYEKMQ (reference sequence). CDR3 size: 13 residues. CDR3 DNA sequence: TGTGCCAGCAGCTTAAACGGAGAGGAGACCCAGTACTTC. It specifies CASSLNGEETQYF.

This clonotype rates as large. This beta chain represents an off-target read in a library built for alpha chains; its size is of limited meaning. The chain uses TRBV20-1 and TRBJ2-3; no reliable D call. This CDR3 has 14 amino acids. V lost 3 bases, J lost 0 bases, and 10 bases lay in between. CDR1 is DFQATT and CDR2 is SNEGSKA in the germline V gene (reference sequence). CDR3 in amino acids: CSARRLFSTDTQYF. CDR3 bases: TGCAGTGCTAGGAGACTTTTTAGCACAGATACGCAGTATTTT.

This clonotype was seen only a few times. As an off-target read in a library built for alpha chains, this beta chain has a frequency of little significance. The V call is TRBV29-1, the J call TRBJ2-5; D not certain. The germline CDR1 and CDR2 sequences are SQVTM and ANQGSEA. The CDR3 covers 12 residues. Trimming took 4 bases from V and 0 from J, leaving 6 bases between them. The CDR3 loop is CSVVRYQETQYF. The CDR3 coding sequence is TGCAGCGTTGTCAGGTACCAAGAGACCCAGTACTTC.